What follows are 17 T cell receptor beta chains derived from one specimen sequenced in a study of shared clonotypes between healthy human individuals. Using immunoSEQ multiplex PCR, the repertoire was profiled, and TCRdb retains in-frame clones only, with some absent. The table records roughly 2.5 million clones, about 92% of them present only once. Sequenced: naive CD4+ T cells sorted from blood. Subset noted: CD45RA+ positively selected. Receptors originate from a man in his late teens or twenties in good health.

The rearrangement links TRBV5-4 to TRBJ2-7; D is unresolved. V was trimmed by 5 bases and J by 3 bases, leaving 21 bases between them. The CDR3 spans 16 residues. Germline V gives CDR1 SGHNT, CDR2 YYREEE (reference sequence). CDR3 coding DNA: TGTGCCAGCAGTCCGGATCCCGGATTAACCTACTACGAGCAGTACTTC. It translates to CASSPDPGLTYYEQYF.

The V and J genes are TRBV2 and TRBJ1-2, with a possible D match to TRBD1 (5 bases). This CDR3 is 15 amino acids long. In germline, CDR1 is SNHLY, CDR2 FYNNEI. Trimming took 4 bases from V and 7 from J, leaving 19 bases between them. The chain's CDR3 is CASSVYGTPTGGYTF. The CDR3 DNA sequence: TGTGCCAGCAGTGTATACGGGACTCCTACGGGTGGCTACACCTTC.

The chain has TRBV7-8 and TRBJ2-1, with no clear D. Germline CDR1 SGHVS, CDR2 FQNEAQ. This CDR3 region has 18 residues. Trimming took off 5 bases at V and 6 bases at J, with 26 bases between the two ends. The CDR3 reads CASSHNRLGGKPSNEQFF. For the CDR3, the DNA is TGTGCCAGCAGCCATAATAGATTGGGCGGCAAGCCCAGCAATGAGCAGTTCTTC. Using reference TRBV7-8 and TRBJ2-1 for the parts outside the CDR3, the full variable domain is GAGVSQSPRYKVAKRGQDVALRCDPISGHVSLFWYQQALGQGPEFLTYFQNEAQLDKSGLPSDRFFAERPEGSVSTLKIQRTQQEDSAVYLCASSHNRLGGKPSNEQFFGPGTRLTVL.

This chain uses TRBV6-4 with TRBJ2-1; TRBD2 aligns across 7 bases. After removal of 0 bases from V and 9 bases from J, the junction contained 8 bases not matched to a gene. The CDR3 runs to 15 residues. The V gene's germline CDR1 is MRHNA and CDR2 SNTAGT. CDR3 region: CASSDSASGPFEQFF. CDR3 coding DNA: TGTGCCAGCAGTGACTCTGCTAGCGGACCGTTTGAGCAGTTCTTC.

V usage is TRBV7-8 and J usage is TRBJ2-4; TRBD2 aligns across 7 bases. The trim removed 5 bases at V and 2 bases at J, leaving 12 bases unmatched. CDR3 length: 17 residues. Germline loops: CDR1 SGHVS, CDR2 FQNEAQ. As DNA, the CDR3 is TGTGCCAGCAGCCCCGGTGGGCTAGCGGATTCCAAAAACATTCAGTACTTC. It is translated as CASSPGGLADSKNIQYF.

The CDR3 here is CASSKGQGAGYTF. CDR3 nucleotides: TGTGCCAGCAGTAAGGGACAGGGGGCTGGCTACACCTTC. The rearrangement links TRBV6-5 to TRBJ1-2; TRBD1 agrees at 12 bases. This CDR3 has 13 amino acids. Germline V CDR1 and CDR2: MNHEY, SVGAGI. Trimming removed 5 bases from V and 7 bases from J; junction bases left unmatched: 2.

The J gene is TRBJ1-4, the V gene TRBV11-2; 9 nucleotides align to TRBD1. CDR3 size: 14 residues. J lost 16 bases, V lost 2 bases, and 11 bases had no gene match. Germline CDR1 is SGHAT and CDR2 is FQNNGV. For the CDR3, the DNA is TGTGCCAGCAGCTTAATACTGGGACAGGGAAAAGAGTTTTTT. Its translation: CASSLILGQGKEFF. Variable domain in full (rest from reference TRBV11-2 and TRBJ1-4): EAGVAQSPRYKIIEKRQSVAFWCNPISGHATLYWYQQILGQGPKLLIQFQNNGVVDDSQLPKDRFSAERLKGVDSTLKIQPAKLEDSAVYLCASSLILGQGKEFFGSGTQLSVL.

This clone appeared a single time. This CDR3 is also generated by other DNA sequences in the sample. The chain uses TRBV2 and TRBJ2-1, with D unresolved. Germline CDR1 reads SNHLY; CDR2 reads FYNNEI. V was clipped by 6 bases and J by 7 bases, with 7 bases between them. The CDR3 extends over 11 amino acids. CDR3: CASSAVNEQFF. The CDR3 DNA reads TGTGCCAGCAGCGCAGTAAATGAGCAGTTCTTC.

About this clone: Different DNA sequences within this sample yield the same CDR3. This rearrangement joins TRBV7-2 to TRBJ2-4; D not resolved. Per germline, CDR1 SGHTA and CDR2 FQGNSA. This CDR3 is 14 amino acids long. V shed 1 base and J shed 3 bases, with 7 bases lying between them. The DNA of the CDR3 is TGTGCCAGCAGCTTAGGGGGAAGCAAAAACATTCAGTACTTC. This sequence encodes CASSLGGSKNIQYF.

The chain joins TRBV5-6 to TRBJ1-6; 9 bases map to TRBD1. Trimming removed 3 bases from V and 10 bases from J; junction bases left unmatched: 8. The germline V gene has CDR1 SGHDT and CDR2 YYEEEE. The length of the CDR3 is 15 residues. For the CDR3, the DNA is TGTGCCAGCAGCTCGCCCGGGACAGGGTACTCACCCCTCCACTTT. Its protein product is CASSSPGTGYSPLHF.

The genes are TRBV5-4 and TRBJ1-1, with 7 bases that match TRBD1. J was trimmed by 4 bases and V by 4 bases; bases with no gene match: 10. CDR3 size: 15 residues. Per germline, CDR1 SGHNT and CDR2 YYREEE (reference sequence). The CDR3 bases are TGTGCCAGCAGCCAGGGACAGATCGGGATCACTGAAGCTTTCTTT. Translated: CASSQGQIGITEAFF.

V gene TRBV10-1 combines with J gene TRBJ1-5; the D is unclear. The ends were cut back, 6 bases at V and 0 bases at J, with 12 bases in the middle. Germline lookup yields CDR1 WNHNN and CDR2 SYGVQD (reference sequence). The CDR3 has 15 residues. The CDR3 protein is CASRDKGYSNQPQHF. In nucleotides, the CDR3 is TGCGCCAGCAGAGATAAGGGTTATAGCAATCAGCCCCAGCATTTT.

V is TRBV30 and J is TRBJ2-7; D tentatively reads TRBD1 or TRBD2 (5 bases each). The germline CDR1 and CDR2 sequences are GTSNPN and SVGIG (reference sequence). The CDR3 totals 16 residues. With 0 bases removed from V and 4 bases from J, the gap between germline ends came to 19 bases. CDR3 loop: CAWSVAPPQGGYEQYF. CDR3 coding DNA: TGTGCCTGGAGTGTAGCCCCTCCCCAGGGCGGGTACGAGCAGTACTTC.

As for this clone: This sample also contains other DNA sequences that code for the same CDR3. The V call is TRBV18, the J call TRBJ1-1; D ambiguous. The CDR3 runs to 13 residues. Germline CDR1 is KGHSH and CDR2 is LQKENI. V lost 3 bases to trimming and J lost 2 bases, with 7 bases between them. The chain's CDR3 is CASSPELNTEAFF. Here the CDR3 DNA reads TGTGCCAGCTCACCTGAACTAAACACTGAAGCTTTCTTT. The whole variable domain, remainder taken from reference TRBV18 and TRBJ1-1, is NAGVMQNPRHLVRRRGQEARLRCSPMKGHSHVYWYRQLPEEGLKFMVYLQKENIIDESGMPKERFSAEFPKEGPSILRIQQVVRGDSAAYFCASSPELNTEAFFGQGTRLTVV.

This clone was found once. The chain recombines TRBV5-6 with TRBJ2-7; D unresolved. Deletions cut 3 bases from V and 6 bases from J, with 10 bases between. This CDR3 comprises 12 residues. Germline assignment: CDR1 SGHDT and CDR2 YYEEEE. The CDR3: CASSSGPLEQYF. The CDR3 DNA reads as TGTGCCAGCAGCTCCGGACCTCTCGAGCAGTACTTC.

The chain uses TRBV10-2 and TRBJ2-6, with D possibly called TRBD1 or TRBD2 (5 bases each). Germline lookup yields CDR1 WSHSY and CDR2 SAAADI. This CDR3 comprises 18 residues. Trimming took off 6 bases at V and 0 bases at J, with 18 bases between the two ends. The CDR3 here is CASRLRDDISSGANVLTF. The DNA for the CDR3 is TGCGCCAGCAGACTCCGGGACGACATTAGCTCTGGGGCCAACGTCCTGACTTTC.

The V call is TRBV5-1, the J call TRBJ1-1; weak D call: TRBD1 (5 bases). Looked up from germline, CDR1 is SGHRS and CDR2 is YFSETQ. This CDR3 region has 15 residues. V lost 0 bases and J 4 bases, leaving 13 bases between the germline ends. The CDR3 DNA sequence: TGCGCCAGCAGCTTGGAGGGGTCGGGTAGCACTGAAGCTTTCTTT. Its protein product is CASSLEGSGSTEAFF.